This TCR beta chain was obtained from a study of blood T cell repertoires in COVID-19. Germline CDR1 reads SGHNT; CDR2 reads YENEEA. The CDR3 runs 14 residues. The V segment lost 5 bases and the J segment 2 bases; nucleotides outside the gene matches: 5. TCRdb's copy holds only in-frame clones and misses some; the assay was immunoSEQ multiplex PCR. This sample has some 140,000 clones, with about 76% found just once. The sequenced sample consisted of peripheral blood. The sequence was collected from an elderly man with acute or convalescent COVID-19. This sequence joins TRBV11-3 and TRBJ1-1; TRBD1 agrees at 7 bases. The CDR3 here is CASSATGPNTEAFF. In DNA, the CDR3 is TGTGCCAGCAGCGCGACAGGGCCAAACACTGAAGCTTTCTTT.